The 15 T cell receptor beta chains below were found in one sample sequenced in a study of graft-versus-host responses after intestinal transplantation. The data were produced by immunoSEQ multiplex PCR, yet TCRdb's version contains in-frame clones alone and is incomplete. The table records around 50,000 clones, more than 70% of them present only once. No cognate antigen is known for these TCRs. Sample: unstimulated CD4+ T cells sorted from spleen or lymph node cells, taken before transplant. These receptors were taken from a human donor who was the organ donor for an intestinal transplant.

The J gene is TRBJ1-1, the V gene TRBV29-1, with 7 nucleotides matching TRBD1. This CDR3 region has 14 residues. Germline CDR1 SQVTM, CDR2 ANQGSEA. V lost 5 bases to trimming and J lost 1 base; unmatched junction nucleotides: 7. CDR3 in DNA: TGCAGCGTTAATAACAGGGGAACGAACACTGAAGCTTTCTTT. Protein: CSVNNRGTNTEAFF.

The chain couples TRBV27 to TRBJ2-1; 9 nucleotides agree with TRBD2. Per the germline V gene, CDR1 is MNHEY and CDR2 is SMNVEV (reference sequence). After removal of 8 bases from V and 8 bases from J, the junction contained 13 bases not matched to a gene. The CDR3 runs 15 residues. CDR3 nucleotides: TGTGCCAGCTCCGAGTGGCTAGCGGGACCCTATGAGCAGTTCTTC. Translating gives CASSEWLAGPYEQFF.

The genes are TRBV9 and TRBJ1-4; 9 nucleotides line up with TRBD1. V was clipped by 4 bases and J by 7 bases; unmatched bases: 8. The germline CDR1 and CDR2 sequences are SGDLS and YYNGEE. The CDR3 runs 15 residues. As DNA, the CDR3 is TGTGCCAGCAGCCCGCGACAGGGGGGTGGTGAAAAACTGTTTTTT. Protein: CASSPRQGGGEKLFF. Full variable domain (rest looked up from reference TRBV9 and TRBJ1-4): DSGVTQTPKHLITATGQRVTLRCSPRSGDLSVYWYQQSLDQGLQFLIQYYNGEERAKGNILERFSAQQFPDLHSELNLSSLELGDSALYFCASSPRQGGGEKLFFGSGTQLSVL.

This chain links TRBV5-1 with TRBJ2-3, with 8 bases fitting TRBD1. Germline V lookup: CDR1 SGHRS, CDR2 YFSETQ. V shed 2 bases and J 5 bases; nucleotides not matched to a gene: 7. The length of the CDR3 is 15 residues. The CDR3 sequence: CASSFTGGRRDTQYF. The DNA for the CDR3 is TGCGCCAGCAGCTTCACAGGGGGGAGGAGAGATACGCAGTATTTT.

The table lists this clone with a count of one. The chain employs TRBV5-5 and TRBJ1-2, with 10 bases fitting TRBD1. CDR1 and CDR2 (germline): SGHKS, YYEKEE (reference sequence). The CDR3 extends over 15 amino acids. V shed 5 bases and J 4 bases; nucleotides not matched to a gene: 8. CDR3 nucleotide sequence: TGTGCCAGCAGTTCCGGGACAGGGGTCCTCTATGGCTACACCTTC. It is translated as CASSSGTGVLYGYTF.

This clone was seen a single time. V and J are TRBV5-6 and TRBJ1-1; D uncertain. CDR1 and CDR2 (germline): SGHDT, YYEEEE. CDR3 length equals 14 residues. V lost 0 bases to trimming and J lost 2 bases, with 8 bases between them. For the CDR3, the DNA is TGTGCCAGCAGCTTGGGAAAACTAAACACTGAAGCTTTCTTT. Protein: CASSLGKLNTEAFF.

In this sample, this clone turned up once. CDR3 protein: CASSLDRYTGELFF. The CDR3 nucleotides read TGTGCCAGCAGCTTGGACAGATACACCGGGGAGCTGTTTTTT. This rearrangement joins TRBV5-4 to TRBJ2-2; D gene unclear. The germline V and J ends were trimmed by 0 bases and 3 bases, with 6 bases remaining between them. This CDR3 has 14 residues. Germline values: CDR1 SGHNT, CDR2 YYREEE (reference sequence).

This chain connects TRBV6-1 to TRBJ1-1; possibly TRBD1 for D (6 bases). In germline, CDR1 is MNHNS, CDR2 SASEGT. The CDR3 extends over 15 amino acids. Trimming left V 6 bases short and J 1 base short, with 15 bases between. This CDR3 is CASRTHGQTNTEAFF. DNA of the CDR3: TGTGCCAGCAGGACACACGGACAGACGAACACTGAAGCTTTCTTT.

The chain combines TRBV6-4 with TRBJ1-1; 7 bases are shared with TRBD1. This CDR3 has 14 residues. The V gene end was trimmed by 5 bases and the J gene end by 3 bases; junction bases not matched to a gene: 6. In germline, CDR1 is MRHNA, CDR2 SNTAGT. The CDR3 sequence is CASSPSTGHTEAFF. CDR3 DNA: TGTGCCAGCAGTCCTTCGACAGGGCACACTGAAGCTTTCTTT.

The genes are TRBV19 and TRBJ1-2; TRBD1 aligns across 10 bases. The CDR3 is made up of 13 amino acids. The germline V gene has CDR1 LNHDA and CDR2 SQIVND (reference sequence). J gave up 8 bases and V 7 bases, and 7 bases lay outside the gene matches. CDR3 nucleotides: TGTGCCAGTACCCCGGGACAGGGGCCCGGCTACACCTTC. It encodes CASTPGQGPGYTF.

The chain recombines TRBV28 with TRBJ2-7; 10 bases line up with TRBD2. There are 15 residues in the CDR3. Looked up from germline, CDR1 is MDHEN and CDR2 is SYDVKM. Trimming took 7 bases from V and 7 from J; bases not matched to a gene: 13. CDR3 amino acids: CASTSLAGGYIEQYF. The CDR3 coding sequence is TGTGCCAGCACTTCCTTAGCGGGAGGTTATATAGAGCAGTACTTC. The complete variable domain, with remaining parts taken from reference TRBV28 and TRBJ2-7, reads DVKVTQSSRYLVKRTGEKVFLECVQDMDHENMFWYRQDPGLGLRLIYFSYDVKMKEKGDIPEGYSVSREKKERFSLILESASTNQTSMYLCASTSLAGGYIEQYFGPGTRLTVT.

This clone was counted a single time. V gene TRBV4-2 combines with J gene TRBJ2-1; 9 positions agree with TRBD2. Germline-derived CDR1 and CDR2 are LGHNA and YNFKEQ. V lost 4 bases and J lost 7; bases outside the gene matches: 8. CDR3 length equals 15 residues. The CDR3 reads CASSPGTSLWNEQFF. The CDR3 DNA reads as TGTGCCAGCAGCCCCGGGACTAGCCTGTGGAATGAGCAGTTCTTC.

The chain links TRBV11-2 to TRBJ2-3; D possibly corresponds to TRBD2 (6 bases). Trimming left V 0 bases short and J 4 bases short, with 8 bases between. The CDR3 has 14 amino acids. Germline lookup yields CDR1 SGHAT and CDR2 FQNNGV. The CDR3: CASSLDRGADTQYF. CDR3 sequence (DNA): TGTGCCAGCAGCTTAGATCGCGGGGCAGATACGCAGTATTTT. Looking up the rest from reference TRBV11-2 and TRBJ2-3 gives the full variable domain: EAGVAQSPRYKIIEKRQSVAFWCNPISGHATLYWYQQILGQGPKLLIQFQNNGVVDDSQLPKDRFSAERLKGVDSTLKIQPAKLEDSAVYLCASSLDRGADTQYFGPGTRLTVL.

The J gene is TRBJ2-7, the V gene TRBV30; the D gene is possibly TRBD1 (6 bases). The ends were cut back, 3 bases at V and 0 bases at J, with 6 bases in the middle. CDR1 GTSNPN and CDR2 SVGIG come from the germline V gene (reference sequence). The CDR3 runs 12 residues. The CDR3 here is CAWRDSSYEQYF. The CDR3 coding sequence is TGTGCCTGGAGGGACAGCTCCTACGAGCAGTACTTC.

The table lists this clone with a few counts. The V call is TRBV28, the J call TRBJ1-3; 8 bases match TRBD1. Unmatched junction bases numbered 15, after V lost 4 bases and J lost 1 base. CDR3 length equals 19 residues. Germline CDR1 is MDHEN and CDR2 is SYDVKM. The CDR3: CASSSQGARGLISGNTIYF. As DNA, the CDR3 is TGTGCCAGCAGTTCTCAGGGGGCGCGGGGATTAATTTCTGGAAACACCATATATTTT.